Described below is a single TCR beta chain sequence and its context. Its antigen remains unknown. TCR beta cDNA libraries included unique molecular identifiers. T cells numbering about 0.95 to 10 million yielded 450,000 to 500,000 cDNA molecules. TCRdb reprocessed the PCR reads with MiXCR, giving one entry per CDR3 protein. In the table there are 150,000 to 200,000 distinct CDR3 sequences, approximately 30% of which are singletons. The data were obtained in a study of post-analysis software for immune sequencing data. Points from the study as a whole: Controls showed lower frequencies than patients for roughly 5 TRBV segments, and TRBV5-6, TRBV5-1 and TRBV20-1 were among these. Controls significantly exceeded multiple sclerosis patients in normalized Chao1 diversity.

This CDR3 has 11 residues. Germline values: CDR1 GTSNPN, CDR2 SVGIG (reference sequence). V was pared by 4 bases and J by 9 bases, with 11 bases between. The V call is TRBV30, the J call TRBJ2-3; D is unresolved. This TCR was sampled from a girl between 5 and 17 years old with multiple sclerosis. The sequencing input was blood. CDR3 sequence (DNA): TGTGCCTGGAACCCACAGATAACGCAGTATTTT. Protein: CAWNPQITQYF.